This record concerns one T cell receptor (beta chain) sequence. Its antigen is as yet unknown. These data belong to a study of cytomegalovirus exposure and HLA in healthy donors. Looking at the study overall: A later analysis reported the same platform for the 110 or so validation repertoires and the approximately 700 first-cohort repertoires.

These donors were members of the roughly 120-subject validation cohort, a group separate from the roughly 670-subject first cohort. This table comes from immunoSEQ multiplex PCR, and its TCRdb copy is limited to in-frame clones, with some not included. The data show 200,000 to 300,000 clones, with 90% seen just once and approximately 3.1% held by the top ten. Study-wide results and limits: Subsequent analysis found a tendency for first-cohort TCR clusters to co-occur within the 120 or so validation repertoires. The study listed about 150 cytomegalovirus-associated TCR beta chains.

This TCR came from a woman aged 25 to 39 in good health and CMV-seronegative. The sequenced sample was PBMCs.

CDR3 sequence: CSVEVVGNNEQFF. CDR3 DNA sequence: TGCAGCGTTGAGGTCGTCGGGAACAATGAGCAGTTCTTC. V is TRBV29-1 and J is TRBJ2-1; D might be TRBD2 (5 bases). CDR3 length equals 13 residues. Germline V gene sequence: CDR1 SQVTM, CDR2 ANQGSEA. V gave up 3 bases and J gave up 5 bases, with 11 bases separating them.